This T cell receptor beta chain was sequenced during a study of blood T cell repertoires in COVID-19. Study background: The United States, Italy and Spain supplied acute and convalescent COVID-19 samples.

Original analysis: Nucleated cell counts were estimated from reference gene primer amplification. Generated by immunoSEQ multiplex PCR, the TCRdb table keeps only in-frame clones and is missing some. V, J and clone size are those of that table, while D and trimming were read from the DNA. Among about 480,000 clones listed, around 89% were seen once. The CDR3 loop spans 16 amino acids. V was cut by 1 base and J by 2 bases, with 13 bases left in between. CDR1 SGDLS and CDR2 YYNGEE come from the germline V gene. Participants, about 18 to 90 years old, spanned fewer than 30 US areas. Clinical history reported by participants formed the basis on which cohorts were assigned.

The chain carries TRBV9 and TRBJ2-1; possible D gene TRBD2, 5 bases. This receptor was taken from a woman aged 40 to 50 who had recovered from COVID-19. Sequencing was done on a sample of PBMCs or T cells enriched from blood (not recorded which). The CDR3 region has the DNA TGTGCCAGCAGCGTACGGGGAAACGACGCCTACAATGAGCAGTTCTTC. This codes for CASSVRGNDAYNEQFF.